This entry concerns a single T cell receptor (beta chain). At least 6.5 million PBMCs were isolated per sample. A J-beta primer mix and a sample-barcoded 5' primer were used in a second PCR of roughly 7 to 12 cycles. Every cDNA was tagged by a template-switch adaptor with 12 random nucleotides. From the 5' RACE reads, TCRdb called clonotypes with MiXCR, one entry per CDR3 protein. Found here are about 970,000 distinct CDR3 sequences, 51% of them singletons; the top ten hold around 21%. Germline V gene sequence: CDR1 SNHLY, CDR2 FYNNEI. This CDR3 is built from 16 residues. V was cut by 7 bases and J by 0 bases, with 17 bases left in between. This specimen comes from a study of blood T cells in healthy people across ages.

V and J are TRBV2 and TRBJ2-3; perhaps TRBD1 as D (5 bases). Source material: blood. The receptor's source is a woman aged 55-69 years in good health. The CDR3 DNA is TGTGCCAGCAAGTTGTTTTCGACAGCTAGCACAGATACGCAGTATTTT. As protein: CASKLFSTASTDTQYF.